This TCR beta chain was identified in a study of T-cell reconstitution after alpha-beta-depleted transplantation in children. Study findings and constraints: Newly generated T cells supplied most T-cell counts and diversity one year post-transplant. There were some patients whose high TCRbeta diversity at day 60 came from surviving recipient T cells and thymic progenitors. As was reported, about two months after transplant, alpha-beta T cells came from several hundred expanded graft clones.

A remark on this clonotype: Its matching antigen is unknown.

Researchers prepared the TCRbeta library using unique molecular identifiers, the study reports. MiXCR, run by TCRdb on the PCR reads, gives a single entry per CDR3 protein. This table holds hundreds of thousands of distinct CDR3 sequences, over 10% found once. Sequencing used PBMCs, mostly from graft donor cells, obtained 360 days after TCRalphabeta/CD19-depleted stem cell transplant. The TCR sequence derives from a male patient younger than 18 who had a stem cell transplant for acute myeloid leukemia, so the T cells may come from the graft donor.

The CDR3 spells CASSSPSGRATYEQYF. The CDR3 coding sequence is TGTGCCAGCAGTTCTCCCAGCGGGAGGGCCACCTACGAGCAGTACTTC. The chain combines TRBV28 with TRBJ2-7; 10 bases are a match to TRBD2. Trimming removed 4 bases from V and 2 bases from J; junction bases left unmatched: 8. This CDR3 spans 16 amino acids. The germline V gene has CDR1 MDHEN and CDR2 SYDVKM.